This T cell receptor beta chain was recovered during a study of Graves' ophthalmopathy and Graves' hyperthyroidism. RNA transcripts provided the template for amplifying TCR beta CDR3 regions. First-round RT-PCR employed HTBI primers, with a second-round multiplex PCR after it. A single record per CDR3 protein comes from TCRdb applying MiXCR to the multiplex PCR reads. Among roughly 700,000 distinct CDR3 sequences listed, around 40% were seen once. After removal of 6 bases from V and 9 bases from J, the junction contained 18 bases not matched to a gene. The CDR3 has 15 residues. Germline V lookup: CDR1 DFQATT, CDR2 SNEGSKA (reference sequence). This clonotype was counted once.

The sample consisted of peripheral blood. The chain links TRBV20-1 to TRBJ2-5, with TRBD1 identical over 8 bases. The sequence came from an adult man with Graves' ophthalmopathy. The CDR3 region is CSADSDRARGQPQYF. The CDR3, as DNA: TGCAGTGCGGATTCGGACAGGGCGAGAGGCCAGCCCCAGTACTTC.